Listed below are T cell receptor beta chains from one sample, sequenced in a study of shared clonotypes between healthy human individuals. The repertoire was sequenced with immunoSEQ multiplex PCR; TCRdb's copy has only in-frame clones and lacks some. This table has under 2,500,000 clones, under 97% appearing once. Sequenced: naive CD4+ T cells sorted from blood. The origin of the receptors is a man younger than 30 in good health. Each CDR3 is given without its conserved first and last residue.

cdr3_aa v_call cdr3_length j_call
ASSLESPGDEKLF TRBV5-1 13 TRBJ1-4
ASRTGLVDNEQF TRBV6-5 12 TRBJ2-1
ASSQGSLSYEQY TRBV4-1 12 TRBJ2-7
ASSDGTGSYEQY TRBV2 12 TRBJ2-7
ASSEDYGYT TRBV18 9 TRBJ1-2
AIKSGTGVYEQY TRBV10-3 12 TRBJ2-7
SVEGDRSYEQY TRBV29-1 11 TRBJ2-7
SVTRGSSSYEQY TRBV29-1 12 TRBJ2-7
ASSLLAGADTQY TRBV11-1 12 TRBJ2-3
ASSYFGDTQY TRBV6-5 10 TRBJ2-3
ASSSGQGSSYEQY TRBV5-6 13 TRBJ2-7
ASGGLHGNTIY TRBV6-1 11 TRBJ1-3
ASSSDSYGYT TRBV5-1 10 TRBJ1-2
ASSMGAQETQY TRBV19 11 TRBJ2-5
ARSLGYT TRBV5-3 7 TRBJ1-2
ASSVLGVDNEQF TRBV9 12 TRBJ2-1
AWSVTRINTGDTEAF TRBV30 15 TRBJ1-1
AWKIPTSGTYEQY TRBV30 13 TRBJ2-7
ASREGADSGYT TRBV6-6 11 TRBJ1-2
ASSLMGQGYEQY TRBV7-2 12 TRBJ2-7
ASTLPGGYT TRBV6-6 9 TRBJ1-2
ASDLEGHLTGELF TRBV9 13 TRBJ2-2
ASSLGTSGSYEQY TRBV7-2 13 TRBJ2-7
ASSFATSNTEAF TRBV5-1 12 TRBJ1-1
ASSPRRSDTQY TRBV18 11 TRBJ2-3
AWSQTSYEQY TRBV30 10 TRBJ2-7
ASSVDQRTSEEQY TRBV9 13 TRBJ2-7
ASGLGLEQF TRBV12-5 9 TRBJ2-1